The 12 T cell receptor beta chains listed next were all sequenced from one sample in a study of OX40 agonist ivuxolimab in advanced cancers. This table comes from immunoSEQ multiplex PCR, and its TCRdb copy is limited to in-frame clones, with some not included. The repertoire includes 75,000 to 90,000 clones, about nine tenths of them detected once, and roughly 0.6% sits in the top ten. The source was CD4+ or CD8+ T cells sorted from blood, collected in a trial of the OX40 agonist ivuxolimab. The source is an adult with an advanced solid tumor such as melanoma, head and neck, liver or kidney cancer.

This clone is a singleton in its sample. The chain links TRBV14 to TRBJ1-6; D gene unclear. V lost 4 bases and J lost 0, with 10 bases in between. The CDR3 has 16 amino acids. Germline-derived CDR1 and CDR2 are SGHDN and FVKESK. CDR3 region: CASSPGINSYNSPLHF. The CDR3 DNA reads TGTGCCAGCAGCCCTGGAATTAACTCCTATAATTCACCCCTCCACTTT.

The CDR3 region is CASSPRTGAKNIQYF. DNA for the CDR3: TGCGCCAGCAGCCCCCGTACTGGGGCCAAAAACATTCAGTACTTC. V and J are TRBV5-1 and TRBJ2-4; D unclear. The CDR3 has 15 residues. V lost 4 bases and J lost 1, with 12 bases in between. CDR1 and CDR2 from the germline V gene are SGHRS and YFSETQ.

The V gene is TRBV29-1, the J gene TRBJ2-5; D is uncertain. CDR1 SQVTM and CDR2 ANQGSEA come from the germline V gene. This CDR3 region has 13 residues. V lost 3 bases and J lost 5, with 13 bases in between. CDR3 DNA: TGCAGCGTTGATTCGGTCCTTGGGGAGACCCAGTACTTC. Residues: CSVDSVLGETQYF.

The rearrangement uses TRBV11-3 and TRBJ2-7, with no clear D. This CDR3 region has 12 residues. Trimming removed 5 bases at V and 4 bases at J, with 9 bases between. Germline CDR1 SGHNT, CDR2 YENEEA. The CDR3 sequence: CASSPTPYEQYF. DNA of the CDR3: TGTGCCAGCAGCCCCACACCGTACGAGCAGTACTTC.

The chain couples TRBV30 to TRBJ2-1; possibly TRBD1 or TRBD2 for D (5 bases each). Trimming left V 0 bases short and J 8 bases short, with 14 bases between. The length of the CDR3 is 14 residues. In germline, CDR1 is GTSNPN, CDR2 SVGIG (reference sequence). In DNA, the CDR3 is TGTGCCTGGAGTGTCGGGACGGGGAACGATGAGCAGTTCTTC. Translated, it gives CAWSVGTGNDEQFF.

The chain has TRBV11-3 and TRBJ2-3, with 9 bases lining up with TRBD2. Germline CDR1 is SGHNT and CDR2 is YENEEA. The CDR3 runs 16 residues. V trimming: 5 bases; J trimming: 3 bases; junction bases outside the gene matches: 9. CDR3 DNA: TGTGCCAGCAGCCCGCTAGCAGCGGGAGGAACAGATACGCAGTATTTT. Amino acid sequence: CASSPLAAGGTDTQYF.

V and J are TRBV30 and TRBJ2-7, with 10 nucleotides matching TRBD1. The CDR3 has 13 residues. V shed 1 base and J 3 bases; nucleotides not matched to a gene: 0. Germline V lookup: CDR1 GTSNPN, CDR2 SVGIG (reference sequence). CDR3 DNA sequence: TGTGCCTGGAGTGGGACAGGGGGCTACGAGCAGTACTTC. Protein product: CAWSGTGGYEQYF.

The chain joins TRBV30 to TRBJ1-1; TRBD1 matches at 11 bases. Unmatched junction bases numbered 8, after V lost 1 base and J lost 1 base. The CDR3 runs 17 residues. Germline CDR1 is GTSNPN and CDR2 is SVGIG (reference sequence). The CDR3 bases are TGTGCCTGGAGTGACTGGACAGGGGGCCTATCGAACACTGAAGCTTTCTTT. It codes for CAWSDWTGGLSNTEAFF.

V usage is TRBV5-1 and J usage is TRBJ1-1; D not resolved. Deletions cut 7 bases from V and 1 base from J, with 26 bases between. The germline CDR1 and CDR2 sequences are SGHRS and YFSETQ. This CDR3 is built from 18 residues. CDR3 in amino acids: CASQTPVGGSAPNTEAFF. The CDR3, as DNA: TGCGCCAGCCAAACCCCCGTGGGAGGGTCCGCCCCGAACACTGAAGCTTTCTTT.

The chain couples TRBV18 to TRBJ2-2; D uncertain. Looked up from germline, CDR1 is KGHSH and CDR2 is LQKENI. The V end lost 6 bases, the J end lost 7 bases, and 21 bases lay between the germline ends. The CDR3 has 16 residues. This CDR3 is CASSFRQDNIFGELFF. Here the CDR3 DNA reads TGTGCCAGCTCCTTCCGGCAGGATAACATTTTCGGGGAGCTGTTTTTT.

The CDR3 spells CASSLSTQLGGLAKNIQYF. The CDR3 DNA sequence: TGTGCCAGCAGCTTATCTACTCAACTCGGGGGCCTAGCCAAAAACATTCAGTACTTC. V is TRBV7-9 and J is TRBJ2-4; D may match TRBD1 or TRBD2 (6 bases each). This CDR3 region has 19 residues. Germline values: CDR1 SEHNR, CDR2 FQNEAQ (reference sequence). Trimming stripped 2 bases from V and 0 bases from J, with 20 bases between. Filled out from reference TRBV7-9 and TRBJ2-4, the complete variable domain reads DTGVSQNPRHKITKRGQNVTFRCDPISEHNRLYWYRQTLGQGPEFLTYFQNEAQLEKSRLLSDRFSAERPKGSFSTLEIQRTEQGDSAMYLCASSLSTQLGGLAKNIQYFGAGTRLSVL.

The chain joins TRBV5-1 to TRBJ1-3, with TRBD1 matching over 9 bases. The CDR3 loop spans 15 amino acids. CDR1 and CDR2 (germline): SGHRS, YFSETQ. Unmatched junction bases numbered 6, after V lost 4 bases and J lost 4 bases. The CDR3 nucleotides are TGCGCCAGCAGCAAGGACAGGGGACCCGGAAACACCATATATTTT. Encoded protein: CASSKDRGPGNTIYF.